The rows below give T cell receptor beta chains drawn from one sample of a study of vaccination and CD4 T cells after COVID-19. TCRdb re-called the PCR reads through MiXCR, storing one row per CDR3 protein. This repertoire shows 14,000 or so distinct CDR3 sequences, about three fifths found once; its top ten account for more than 5%. No antigen is known for these receptors. Sequenced material: CD4+ T cells from blood, cultured in vitro. These receptors came from a human donor who had recovered from COVID-19. CDR3s include the opening cysteine and the closing phenylalanine or tryptophan. A D gene is named only where the DNA matches it firmly. Some rows have no size entry. The others give once, few or many, or a class for an expanded clone.

TRBV20-1	NA	NA	TRBJ1-3	TGCGGTAACAGGGACTCTGGAAACACCATATATTTT	CGNRDSGNTIYF
TRBV12-3/TRBV12-4	NA	NA	TRBJ1-5	TGTGCCAGCAGCCTCACGAGCAATCAGCCCCAGCATTTT	CASSLTSNQPQHF
TRBV20-1	NA	TRBD1	TRBJ1-1	TGCAGTGCTAACCGGGACAGGTATACTGAAGCTTTCTTT	CSANRDRYTEAFF
TRBV11-3	NA	NA	TRBJ2-5	TGTGCCAGCAGCTTAAACAGCCAAGAGACCCAGTACTTC	CASSLNSQETQYF
TRBV30	NA	NA	TRBJ1-5	TGTGCCTGGAGTGTAAGCCCGGGAGGCAATCAGCCCCAGCATTTT	CAWSVSPGGNQPQHF
TRBV12-3/TRBV12-4	NA	TRBD2	TRBJ2-3	TGTGCCAGCACAACGGGGGGGGACGGGCAGTATTTT	CASTTGGDGQYF
TRBV2	NA	TRBD2	TRBJ2-2	TGTGCCAGCAGGAATGGGGCCCCGGGGGGCACCGGGGAGCTGTTTTTT	CASRNGAPGGTGELFF
TRBV5-1	NA	NA	TRBJ2-3	TGCGCCAGCAGCTCCAGCGGCCTCACAGATACGCAGTATTTT	CASSSSGLTDTQYF
TRBV6-1	few	NA	TRBJ1-2	TGTGCCAGCACCACAGACGGGACGGGACTCTATGGCTACACCTTC	CASTTDGTGLYGYTF
TRBV7-2	few	NA	TRBJ2-5	TGTGCCAGCACCCCAGGTTGGGCGGAACAAGAGACCCAGTACTTC	CASTPGWAEQETQYF
TRBV6-1	NA	TRBD2	TRBJ2-3	TGTGCCAGCAAGGCGGGAGGGCCGACAGATACGCAGTATTTT	CASKAGGPTDTQYF
TRBV20-1	NA	NA	TRBJ1-2	TGCAGTGCGCCCCCAGGGGCCCCCTCTAACTATGGCTACACCTTC	CSAPPGAPSNYGYTF
TRBV5-4	NA	NA	TRBJ1-5	TGTGCCAGCAGCCGCCAGGGTCAAGATCAGCCCCAGCATTTT	CASSRQGQDQPQHF
TRBV19	NA	TRBD1	TRBJ1-6	TGTGCCAGTAGTACAAGGACAGGGACGAATTCACCCCTCCACTTT	CASSTRTGTNSPLHF
TRBV12-3/TRBV12-4	NA	TRBD1	TRBJ1-5	TGTGCCAGCAGTTTACAGGGGGGGGCTCAGCCCCAGCATTTT	CASSLQGGAQPQHF
TRBV6-1	NA	NA	TRBJ2-2	TGTGCCAGCAGTGCCGGACAGAACACCGGGGAGCTGTTTTTT	CASSAGQNTGELFF
TRBV6-1	NA	NA	TRBJ2-3	TGTGCCAGCGAGACTCCCCTAGAGAATACGCAGTATTTT	CASETPLENTQYF
TRBV2	few	NA	TRBJ1-2	TGTGCCAGCAGTGAGAACCGGAACTATGGCTACACCTTC	CASSENRNYGYTF